This TCR beta chain was found in a study of technical replicates of blood from several donors. This CDR3 has 14 amino acids. V was clipped by 2 bases and J by 7 bases, with 15 bases between them. The V gene's germline CDR1 is MNHEY and CDR2 SVGAGI. Data came from immunoSEQ multiplex PCR; TCRdb stores just in-frame clones and leaves some out. The sample has more than 75,000 clones; around 96% are singletons. Sequenced material: T cells isolated from PBMCs. The clonotype originates from a human donor in good health. V usage is TRBV6-5 and J usage is TRBJ2-7; D might be TRBD2 (5 bases). The CDR3 region is CASSYERGSWEQYF. CDR3 nucleotides: TGTGCCAGCAGTTACGAACGGGGATCGTGGGAGCAGTACTTC.